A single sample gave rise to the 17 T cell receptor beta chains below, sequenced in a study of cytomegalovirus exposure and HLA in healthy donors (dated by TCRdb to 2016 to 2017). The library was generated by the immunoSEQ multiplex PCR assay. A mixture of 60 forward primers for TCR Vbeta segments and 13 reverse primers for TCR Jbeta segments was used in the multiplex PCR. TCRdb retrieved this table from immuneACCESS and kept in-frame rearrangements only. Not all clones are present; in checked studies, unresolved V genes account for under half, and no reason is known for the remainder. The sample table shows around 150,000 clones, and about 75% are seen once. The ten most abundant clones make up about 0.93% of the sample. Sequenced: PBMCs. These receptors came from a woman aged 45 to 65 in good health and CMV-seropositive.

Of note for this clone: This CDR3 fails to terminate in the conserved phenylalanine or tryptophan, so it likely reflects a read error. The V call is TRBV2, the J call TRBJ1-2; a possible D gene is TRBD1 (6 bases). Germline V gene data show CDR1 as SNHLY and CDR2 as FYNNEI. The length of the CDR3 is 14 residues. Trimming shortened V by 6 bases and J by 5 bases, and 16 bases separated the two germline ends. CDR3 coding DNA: TGTGCCAGCAGCCAAACGCCTACAGGGTATGGCTACACCGTC. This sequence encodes CASSQTPTGYGYTV.

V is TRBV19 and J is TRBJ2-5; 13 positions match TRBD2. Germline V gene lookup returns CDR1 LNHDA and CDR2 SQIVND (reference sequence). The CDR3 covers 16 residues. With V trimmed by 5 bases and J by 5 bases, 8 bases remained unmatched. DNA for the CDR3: TGTGCCAGTAGTGCAGGACTAGCGGGAGCATGGGAGACCCAGTACTTC. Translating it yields CASSAGLAGAWETQYF.

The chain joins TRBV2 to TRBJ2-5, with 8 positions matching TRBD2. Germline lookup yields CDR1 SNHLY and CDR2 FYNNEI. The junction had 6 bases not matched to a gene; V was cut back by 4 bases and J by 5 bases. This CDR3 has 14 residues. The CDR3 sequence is CASSGGTRSETQYF. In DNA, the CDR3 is TGTGCCAGCAGTGGGGGGACTAGATCCGAGACCCAGTACTTC.

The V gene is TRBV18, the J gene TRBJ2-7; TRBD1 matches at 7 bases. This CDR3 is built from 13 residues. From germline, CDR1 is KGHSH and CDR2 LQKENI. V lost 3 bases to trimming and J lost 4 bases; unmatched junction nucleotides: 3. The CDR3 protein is CASSPGQVYEQYF. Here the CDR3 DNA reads TGTGCCAGCTCACCTGGACAGGTTTACGAGCAGTACTTC.

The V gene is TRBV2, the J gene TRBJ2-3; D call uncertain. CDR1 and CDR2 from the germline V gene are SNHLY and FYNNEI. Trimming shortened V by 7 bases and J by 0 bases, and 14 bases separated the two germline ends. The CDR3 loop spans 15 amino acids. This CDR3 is CASIRSLLSTDTQYF. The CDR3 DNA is TGTGCCAGCATCCGAAGCCTGCTTAGCACAGATACGCAGTATTTT.

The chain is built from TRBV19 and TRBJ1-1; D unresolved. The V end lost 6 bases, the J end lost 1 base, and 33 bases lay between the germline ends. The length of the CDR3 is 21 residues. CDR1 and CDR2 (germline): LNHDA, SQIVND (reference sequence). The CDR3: CASSNRGLGSSRGLGNTEAFF. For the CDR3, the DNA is TGTGCCAGTAGCAATCGAGGGTTGGGGAGCTCTCGAGGGTTGGGGAACACTGAAGCTTTCTTT. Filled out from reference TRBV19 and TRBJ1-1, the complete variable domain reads DGGITQSPKYLFRKEGQNVTLSCEQNLNHDAMYWYRQDPGQGLRLIYYSQIVNDFQKGDIAEGYSVSREKKESFPLTVTSAQKNPTAFYLCASSNRGLGSSRGLGNTEAFFGQGTRLTVV.

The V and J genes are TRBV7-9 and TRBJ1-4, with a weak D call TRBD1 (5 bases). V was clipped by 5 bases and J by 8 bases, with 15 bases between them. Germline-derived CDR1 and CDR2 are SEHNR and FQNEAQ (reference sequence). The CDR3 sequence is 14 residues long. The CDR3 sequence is CASSPGGGEEKLFF. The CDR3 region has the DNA TGTGCCAGCAGCCCCGGGGGGGGAGAAGAAAAACTGTTTTTT.

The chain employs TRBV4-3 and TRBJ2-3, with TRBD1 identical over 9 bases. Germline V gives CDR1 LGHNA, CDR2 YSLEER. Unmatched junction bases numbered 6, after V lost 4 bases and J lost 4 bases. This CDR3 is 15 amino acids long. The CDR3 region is CASSPLQGAADTQYF. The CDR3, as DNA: TGCGCCAGCAGCCCACTACAGGGGGCGGCAGATACGCAGTATTTT.

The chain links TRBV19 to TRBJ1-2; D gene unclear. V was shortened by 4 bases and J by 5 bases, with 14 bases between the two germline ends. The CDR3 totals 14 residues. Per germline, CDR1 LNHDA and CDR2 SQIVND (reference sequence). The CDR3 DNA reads TGTGCCAGTAGTAGCAGCCTCGGGTCTTATGGCTACACCTTC. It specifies CASSSSLGSYGYTF.

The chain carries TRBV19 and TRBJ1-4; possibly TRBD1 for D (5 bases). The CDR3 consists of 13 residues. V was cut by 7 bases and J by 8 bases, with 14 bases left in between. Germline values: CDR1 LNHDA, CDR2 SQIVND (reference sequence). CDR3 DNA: TGTGCCAGTAACTTGGGGACTCGCGAAAAACTGTTTTTT. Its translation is CASNLGTREKLFF.

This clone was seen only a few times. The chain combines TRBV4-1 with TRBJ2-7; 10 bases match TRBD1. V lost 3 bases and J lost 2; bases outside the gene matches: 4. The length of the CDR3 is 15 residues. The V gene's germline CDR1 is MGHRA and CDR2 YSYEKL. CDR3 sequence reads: CASSQAGTGAYEQYF. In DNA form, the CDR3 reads TGCGCCAGCAGCCAGGCGGGGACAGGGGCCTACGAGCAGTACTTC.

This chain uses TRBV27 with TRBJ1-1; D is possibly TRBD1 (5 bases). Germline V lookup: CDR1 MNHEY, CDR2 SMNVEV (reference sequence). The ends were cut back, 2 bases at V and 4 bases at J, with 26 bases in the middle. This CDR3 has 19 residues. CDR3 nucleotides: TGTGCCAGCAGTTTAGCGGGGAGGGGATCCGGGATACTCGGCACTGAAGCTTTCTTT. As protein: CASSLAGRGSGILGTEAFF.

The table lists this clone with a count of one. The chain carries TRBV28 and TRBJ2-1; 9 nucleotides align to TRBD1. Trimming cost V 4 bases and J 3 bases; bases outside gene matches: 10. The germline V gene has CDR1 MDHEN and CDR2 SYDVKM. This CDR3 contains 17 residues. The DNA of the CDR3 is TGTGCCAGCAGTTCGTCGGTGGGGACAGGGTACTACAATGAGCAGTTCTTC. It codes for CASSSSVGTGYYNEQFF.

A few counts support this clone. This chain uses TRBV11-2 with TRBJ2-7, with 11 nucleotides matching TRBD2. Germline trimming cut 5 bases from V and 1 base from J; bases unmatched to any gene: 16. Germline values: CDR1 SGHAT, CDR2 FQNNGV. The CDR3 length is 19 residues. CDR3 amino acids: CASSLRTSGGPVRSYEQYF. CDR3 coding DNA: TGTGCCAGCAGCCTGCGCACTAGCGGGGGCCCCGTTAGGTCCTACGAGCAGTACTTC.

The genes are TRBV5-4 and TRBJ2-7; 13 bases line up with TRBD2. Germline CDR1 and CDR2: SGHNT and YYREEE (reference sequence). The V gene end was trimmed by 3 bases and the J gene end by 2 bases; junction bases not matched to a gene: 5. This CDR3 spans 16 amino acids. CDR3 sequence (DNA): TGTGCCAGCAGCTCTGGACTAGCGGGGGATCCCTACGAGCAGTACTTC. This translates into CASSSGLAGDPYEQYF.

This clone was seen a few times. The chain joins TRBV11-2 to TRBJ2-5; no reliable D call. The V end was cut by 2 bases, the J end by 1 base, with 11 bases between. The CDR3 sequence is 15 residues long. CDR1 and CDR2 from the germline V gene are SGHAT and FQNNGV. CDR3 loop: CASSLNWAGQETQYF. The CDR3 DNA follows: TGTGCCAGCAGCTTAAATTGGGCAGGCCAAGAGACCCAGTACTTC.

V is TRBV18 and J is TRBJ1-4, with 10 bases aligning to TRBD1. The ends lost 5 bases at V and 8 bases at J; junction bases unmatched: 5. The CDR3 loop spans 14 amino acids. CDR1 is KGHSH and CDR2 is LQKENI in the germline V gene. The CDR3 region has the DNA TGTGCCAGCTCAGACGGGACAGGGGAGGAAAAACTGTTTTTT. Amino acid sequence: CASSDGTGEEKLFF. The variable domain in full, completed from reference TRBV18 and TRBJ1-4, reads NAGVMQNPRHLVRRRGQEARLRCSPMKGHSHVYWYRQLPEEGLKFMVYLQKENIIDESGMPKERFSAEFPKEGPSILRIQQVVRGDSAAYFCASSDGTGEEKLFFGSGTQLSVL.